These T cell receptor beta chains were read from a single sample in a study of blood T cell repertoires in COVID-19. Repertoires were generated with immunoSEQ multiplex PCR, while TCRdb's copy carries only in-frame clones and drops some. The sample consists of 250,000 to 350,000 clones, about 85% of them appearing once. The sequenced sample was peripheral blood. These receptors all stem from a young man with active or convalescent COVID-19. Both conserved end residues are part of each CDR3. D genes are given only for firm matches. Clone size is stated in some rows and not others, as once, few, many or a class when expanded.

v_gene	j_gene	len	abundance	d_gene	CDR3aa	CDR3nt
TRBV7-9	TRBJ1-4	15	NA	TRBD1	CASSSRQGVNEKLFF	TGTGCCAGCAGCTCGAGACAGGGAGTTAATGAAAAACTGTTTTTT
TRBV12-5	TRBJ2-7	14	NA	TRBD1	CAPRPGTGSYEQYF	TGTGCTCCCCGGCCGGGGACAGGATCCTACGAGCAGTACTTC
TRBV7-8	TRBJ1-1	17	NA	TRBD1	CASSSIGTGRFSTEAFF	TGTGCCAGCAGCTCCATCGGGACAGGGCGCTTTAGCACTGAAGCTTTCTTT
TRBV5-5	TRBJ2-7	13	NA	NA	CASSWRHGYEQYF	TGTGCCAGCAGCTGGAGGCACGGCTACGAGCAGTACTTC
TRBV7-2	TRBJ2-1	14	NA	TRBD2	CASSLMRGVGEQFF	TGTGCCAGCAGCCTTATGCGGGGGGTTGGTGAGCAGTTCTTC
TRBV21-1	TRBJ1-5	14	NA	NA	CASSRGQGNQPQHF	TGTGCCAGCAGCAGGGGACAGGGGAATCAGCCCCAGCATTTT
TRBV18	TRBJ2-2	17	NA	NA	CASSPRGLVESTGELFF	TGTGCCAGCTCGCCCAGGGGTTTGGTTGAGAGCACCGGGGAGCTGTTTTTT
TRBV15	TRBJ2-7	15	NA	NA	CATSRDMWEAYEQYF	TGTGCCACCAGCAGAGATATGTGGGAGGCCTACGAGCAGTACTTC
TRBV3-1/TRBV3-2	TRBJ2-7	15	NA	NA	CASSQDRALDYEQYF	TGTGCCAGCAGCCAAGACAGGGCCCTAGACTACGAGCAGTACTTC
TRBV7-2	TRBJ2-1	16	NA	TRBD2	CASSLGAGLGRGGQFF	TGTGCCAGCAGCTTAGGCGCGGGGCTAGGCCGGGGGGGGCAGTTCTTC
TRBV27	TRBJ1-2	13	few	TRBD1	CASSPGQLYGYTF	TGTGCCAGCAGCCCGGGACAGCTCTATGGCTACACCTTC
TRBV5-1	TRBJ1-3	16	NA	NA	CASSPVAQIVGNTIYF	TGCGCCAGCAGCCCCGTCGCACAGATCGTTGGAAACACCATATATTTT
TRBV27	TRBJ2-1	13	NA	NA	CASSATRANEQFF	TGTGCCAGCAGTGCGACTAGAGCCAATGAGCAGTTCTTC
TRBV20-1	TRBJ2-3	11	once	TRBD2	CTAGVTDTQYF	TGCACCGCGGGGGTGACAGATACGCAGTATTTT
TRBV28	TRBJ1-5	17	NA	TRBD1	CASSLSGTGYSNQPQHF	TGTGCCAGCAGTTTATCTGGGACAGGGTATAGCAATCAGCCCCAGCATTTT
TRBV6-9	TRBJ2-7	10	few	NA	CASGKGARYF	TGTGCCAGCGGAAAAGGGGCGCGGTACTTC
TRBV5-1	TRBJ2-2	15	NA	TRBD2	CASSLRLARTGELFF	TGCGCCAGCAGCCTAAGACTAGCGCGAACCGGGGAGCTGTTTTTT
TRBV7-2	TRBJ1-5	16	NA	NA	CASSFNGAGRNQPQHF	TGTGCCAGCAGCTTTAATGGGGCAGGGCGAAATCAGCCCCAGCATTTT
TRBV11-2	TRBJ2-4	11	once	NA	CASSSMAEKYF	TGTGCCAGCAGCTCGATGGCAGAAAAGTACTTC
TRBV11-2	TRBJ2-3	18	NA	TRBD2	CASSPPENLAGVSDTQYF	TGTGCCAGCAGCCCCCCGGAGAATCTAGCGGGAGTGTCAGATACGCAGTATTTT
TRBV5-4	TRBJ1-1	14	NA	NA	CASSPGIEDTEAFF	TGTGCCAGCAGTCCGGGAATTGAGGACACTGAAGCTTTCTTT
TRBV7-8	TRBJ1-5	15	NA	NA	CASSLAGFGNQPQHF	TGTGCCAGCAGCTTAGCGGGCTTTGGGAATCAGCCCCAGCATTTT
TRBV28	TRBJ2-7	15	NA	TRBD1	CASSTTGTGLYEQYF	TGTGCCAGCAGCACTACCGGGACAGGGCTCTACGAGCAGTACTTC
TRBV5-4	TRBJ2-7	14	NA	NA	CASSFLDSSYEQYF	TGTGCCAGCAGCTTTTTAGACAGTTCCTACGAGCAGTACTTC
TRBV28	TRBJ2-7	15	NA	TRBD1	CASSPPGQISYEQYF	TGTGCCAGCAGTCCTCCGGGACAGATCTCCTACGAGCAGTACTTC
TRBV5-4	TRBJ2-1	16	NA	NA	CASSLATRSSGNEQFF	TGTGCCAGCAGCTTGGCGACTAGGTCGTCGGGCAATGAGCAGTTCTTC
TRBV20-1	TRBJ1-1	11	NA	TRBD1	CSAQRTGATFF	TGCAGTGCCCAGCGGACAGGGGCGACTTTCTTT
TRBV7-2	TRBJ1-1	14	NA	NA	CASSLDLADWNAFF	TGTGCCAGCAGCTTAGATTTGGCAGACTGGAACGCTTTCTTT
TRBV5-1	TRBJ2-1	16	NA	NA	CASSTEGTPVVNEQFF	TGCGCCAGCAGCACCGAGGGGACTCCAGTAGTCAATGAGCAGTTCTTC
TRBV5-1	TRBJ2-1	14	few	TRBD1	CASSRGQGGNEQFF	TGCGCCAGCAGCAGGGGACAGGGGGGCAATGAGCAGTTCTTC
TRBV19	TRBJ1-1	13	NA	NA	CASSIQGNTEAFF	TGTGCCAGTAGTATACAGGGTAACACTGAAGCTTTCTTT
TRBV11-2	TRBJ2-3	12	NA	NA	CASSQSYYTQYF	TGTGCCAGCAGCCAATCGTACTATACGCAGTATTTT
TRBV28	TRBJ2-1	18	NA	TRBD1	CASFRDREQVIAGNEQFF	TGTGCCAGCTTCCGGGACAGGGAGCAAGTCATAGCAGGCAATGAGCAGTTCTTC
TRBV28	TRBJ1-6	15	few	TRBD1	CASSPAGTGGSPLHF	TGTGCCAGCAGTCCCGCGGGGACAGGGGGATCACCCCTCCACTTT
TRBV5-1	TRBJ1-2	13	NA	TRBD1	CASSLPGQYGYTF	TGCGCCAGCAGCTTACCGGGACAGTATGGCTACACCTTC
TRBV5-1	TRBJ2-1	13	NA	TRBD2	CASSPEGLDEQFF	TGCGCCAGCAGCCCGGAGGGACTAGATGAGCAGTTCTTC
TRBV29-1	TRBJ2-1	15	NA	TRBD2	CSTNSDSGGYNEQFF	TGCAGCACAAACTCCGATAGCGGGGGCTACAATGAGCAGTTCTTC
TRBV6-5	TRBJ1-4	16	NA	NA	CASSYAPVVTNEKLFF	TGTGCCAGCAGTTACGCACCGGTCGTTACTAATGAAAAACTGTTTTTT
TRBV27	TRBJ2-1	15	NA	TRBD1	CASSTGTGGFYEQFF	TGTGCCAGCAGTACCGGGACAGGGGGCTTTTATGAGCAGTTCTTC
TRBV27	TRBJ2-1	13	NA	NA	CASSLQGYNEQFF	TGTGCCAGCAGTTTGCAGGGATACAATGAGCAGTTCTTC
TRBV4-3	TRBJ2-2	17	NA	NA	CASSQGARFEGTGELFF	TGCGCCAGCAGCCAGGGGGCGAGGTTCGAAGGCACCGGGGAGCTGTTTTTT
TRBV2	TRBJ2-3	15	NA	TRBD2	CASSAGLALTDTQYF	TGTGCCAGCAGTGCGGGACTAGCGCTCACAGATACGCAGTATTTT
TRBV28	TRBJ1-1	12	NA	NA	CASSLLDTEAFF	TGTGCCAGCAGTCTACTGGACACTGAAGCTTTCTTT
TRBV20-1	TRBJ1-1	11	NA	NA	CSASLRVEAFF	TGCAGTGCTAGTCTCCGAGTTGAAGCTTTCTTT
TRBV7-2	TRBJ2-7	15	NA	TRBD2	CASSQLAGGFYEQYF	TGTGCCAGCAGCCAGCTAGCGGGGGGGTTCTACGAGCAGTACTTC
TRBV18	TRBJ2-7	13	NA	NA	CASSPMEGSEQYF	TGTGCCAGCTCACCAATGGAGGGTAGCGAGCAGTACTTC
TRBV5-1	TRBJ2-7	13	NA	NA	CASSSGGLYEQYF	TGCGCCAGCAGCTCGGGGGGCCTCTACGAGCAGTACTTC
TRBV9	TRBJ2-3	14	NA	TRBD1	CASSAGQGRYTQYF	TGTGCCAGCAGCGCCGGACAGGGGCGGTATACGCAGTATTTT
TRBV5-1	TRBJ1-5	15	NA	TRBD1	CASSLAGGPLQPQHF	TGCGCCAGCAGCTTGGCAGGGGGCCCTTTGCAGCCCCAGCATTTT
TRBV5-1	TRBJ1-1	15	NA	NA	CASSGSTGGNTEAFF	TGCGCCAGCAGCGGCTCCACCGGAGGGAACACTGAAGCTTTCTTT
TRBV6-6	TRBJ2-7	14	NA	TRBD1	CASRYQGDVNEQYF	TGTGCCAGCAGGTACCAGGGGGACGTCAACGAGCAGTACTTC
TRBV11-2	TRBJ2-7	14	NA	NA	CASSLRQAPYEQYF	TGTGCCAGCAGCTTAAGACAGGCCCCATACGAGCAGTACTTC
TRBV29-1	TRBJ2-7	12	NA	NA	CSVEGRHYEQYF	TGCAGCGTTGAAGGCAGGCACTACGAGCAGTACTTC
TRBV9	TRBJ2-7	16	NA	NA	CASSVEGGGTDYEQYF	TGTGCCAGCAGCGTAGAAGGGGGGGGCACAGACTACGAGCAGTACTTC
TRBV25-1	TRBJ1-2	16	NA	NA	CASSEYSGRVGSGYTF	TGTGCCAGCAGTGAATATTCGGGCAGGGTTGGATCTGGCTACACCTTC